This T cell receptor beta chain was recovered during a study of blood T cell repertoires in COVID-19. This clone was observed once. CDR1 is MNHNS, CDR2 SASEGT, per germline. Trimming removed 3 bases from V and 2 bases from J; junction bases left unmatched: 16. The CDR3 totals 18 residues. Patients at the Seattle site were enrolled during active infection and followed longitudinally. How the authors handled the data: Reference gene primer amplification gave estimated nucleated cell counts. The protocol was immunoSEQ multiplex PCR, while the TCRdb copy is restricted to in-frame clones and leaves out a portion. The DNA was the basis for D and trimming; V, J and clone size are from that table. The sample lists fewer than 300,000 clones, about 90% occurring once.

The J gene is TRBJ2-7, the V gene TRBV6-1; the match to TRBD2 covers 7 bases. The sequenced sample was peripheral blood. The TCR was taken from a woman aged 45-59 years with COVID-19, enrolled during active disease. This chain's CDR3 is CASSDRLADVRLTYEQYF. CDR3 coding DNA: TGTGCCAGCAGTGACCGGCTAGCGGATGTGAGACTTACCTACGAGCAGTACTTC.